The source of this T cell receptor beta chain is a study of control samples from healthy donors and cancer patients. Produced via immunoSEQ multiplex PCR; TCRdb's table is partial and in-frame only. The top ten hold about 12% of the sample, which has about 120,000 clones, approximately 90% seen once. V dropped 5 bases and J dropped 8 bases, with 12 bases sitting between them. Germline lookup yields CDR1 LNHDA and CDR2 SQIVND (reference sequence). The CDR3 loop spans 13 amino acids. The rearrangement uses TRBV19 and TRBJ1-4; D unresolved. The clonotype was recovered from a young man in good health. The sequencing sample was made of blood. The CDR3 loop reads CASSRPRIEKLFF. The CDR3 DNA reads TGTGCCAGTAGTCGCCCGAGGATCGAAAAACTGTTTTTT. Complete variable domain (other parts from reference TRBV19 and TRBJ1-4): DGGITQSPKYLFRKEGQNVTLSCEQNLNHDAMYWYRQDPGQGLRLIYYSQIVNDFQKGDIAEGYSVSREKKESFPLTVTSAQKNPTAFYLCASSRPRIEKLFFGSGTQLSVL.